These 25 T cell receptor beta chains came from one sample sequenced in a study of shared clonotypes between healthy human individuals. Terminally differentiated effector memory CD45RA+ cells were left out of the naive CD8 fraction, which was CD45RO-negative and positively selected for CCR7. Generated by immunoSEQ multiplex PCR, the TCRdb table keeps only in-frame clones and is missing some. The sample lists 550,000 to 650,000 clones; roughly 96% were seen once. Material for sequencing was naive CD8+ T cells sorted from blood. Source of these receptors: a woman in her twenties or thirties in good health.

The genes are TRBV4-1 and TRBJ2-1; 10 bases match TRBD2. In germline, CDR1 is MGHRA, CDR2 YSYEKL. Trimming cost V 2 bases and J 10 bases; bases outside gene matches: 11. The CDR3 runs to 16 residues. CDR3 coding DNA: TGCGCCAGCAGCCAACCCCCCTTGCTAGCGGGAGTAGAGCAGTTCTTC. Translation gives CASSQPPLLAGVEQFF.

V and J are TRBV7-9 and TRBJ1-1, with D possibly matching TRBD1 (5 bases). Germline loops: CDR1 SEHNR, CDR2 FQNEAQ (reference sequence). Trimming left V 3 bases short and J 4 bases short, with 18 bases between. This CDR3 has 16 amino acids. CDR3 sequence: CASSLGGIRAGTEAFF. CDR3 bases: TGTGCCAGCAGCTTGGGGGGGATCAGGGCGGGCACTGAAGCTTTCTTT. The variable domain in full, completed from reference TRBV7-9 and TRBJ1-1, reads DTGVSQNPRHKITKRGQNVTFRCDPISEHNRLYWYRQTLGQGPEFLTYFQNEAQLEKSRLLSDRFSAERPKGSFSTLEIQRTEQGDSAMYLCASSLGGIRAGTEAFFGQGTRLTVV.

The chain uses TRBV7-3 and TRBJ2-7; a possible D gene is TRBD2 (7 bases). Germline CDR1 SGHTA, CDR2 FQGTGA. Trimming shortened V by 6 bases and J by 6 bases, and 24 bases separated the two germline ends. The length of the CDR3 is 16 residues. CDR3 nucleotide sequence: TGTGCCAGCAGGATAAAGGGGGGGCAGCACGGGGGCGAGCAGTACTTC. Its translation is CASRIKGGQHGGEQYF.

The sample holds one count of this clone. This CDR3 reads CASSLDGRERGHEQYF. The CDR3, as DNA: TGTGCCAGCAGCTTAGATGGGCGGGAGAGGGGCCACGAGCAGTACTTC. The chain combines TRBV7-6 with TRBJ2-7; the match to TRBD2 covers 7 bases. From germline, CDR1 is SGHVS and CDR2 FNYEAQ. The CDR3 covers 16 residues. Trimming at V came to 1 base and at J to 5 bases, leaving 11 bases not matched to a gene.

CDR3 protein: CASSLSTGTRFSNEQFF. CDR3 nucleotides: TGTGCCAGCAGTTTATCGACAGGGACTAGATTCAGCAATGAGCAGTTCTTC. The chain joins TRBV27 to TRBJ2-1; D is perhaps TRBD2 (8 bases). This CDR3 spans 17 amino acids. Germline CDR1 MNHEY, CDR2 SMNVEV (reference sequence). V lost 0 bases to trimming and J lost 6 bases, with 18 bases between them.

The chain employs TRBV7-2 and TRBJ2-4, with 10 bases identical to TRBD2. The J segment lost 4 bases and the V segment lost 1 base, leaving 1 base of the junction unmatched. The CDR3 has 15 amino acids. Germline lookup yields CDR1 SGHTA and CDR2 FQGNSA. The CDR3 loop reads CASSLVLAGKNIQYF. CDR3 nucleotides: TGTGCCAGCAGCTTAGTACTAGCGGGAAAAAACATTCAGTACTTC. Together with reference TRBV7-2 and TRBJ2-4, the CDR3 gives the full variable domain: GAGVSQSPSNKVTEKGKDVELRCDPISGHTALYWYRQSLGQGLEFLIYFQGNSAPDKSGLPSDRFSAERTGGSVSTLTIQRTQQEDSAVYLCASSLVLAGKNIQYFGAGTRLSVL.

The chain joins TRBV28 to TRBJ2-7; D might be TRBD2 (6 bases). Germline V gene data show CDR1 as MDHEN and CDR2 as SYDVKM. The V gene lost 8 bases and the J gene lost 4 bases, with 12 bases spanning the gap. The CDR3 sequence is 12 residues long. The CDR3 bases are TGTGCCAGCGGGATAGCGGCATACGAGCAGTACTTC. Residues: CASGIAAYEQYF.

The chain employs TRBV19 and TRBJ2-3; D is undetermined. Between the trimmed V and J ends, which lost 3 bases and 0 bases, there was a span of 10 bases. Germline loops: CDR1 LNHDA, CDR2 SQIVND (reference sequence). The CDR3 totals 15 residues. This chain's CDR3 is CASSIWGSSTDTQYF. The CDR3 region has the DNA TGTGCCAGTAGTATTTGGGGATCTAGCACAGATACGCAGTATTTT.

V usage is TRBV28 and J usage is TRBJ2-5; D might be TRBD1 (6 bases). Trimming pared 5 bases from V and 3 bases from J, leaving 28 bases between. The CDR3 length is 19 residues. Germline lookup yields CDR1 MDHEN and CDR2 SYDVKM. Written as DNA, the CDR3 is TGTGCCAGCAGTGCAGGCCCCCTCCTGCAACGGACAGTGGAAGAGACCCAGTACTTC. It yields the protein CASSAGPLLQRTVEETQYF.

The V call is TRBV12-5, the J call TRBJ2-3, with 10 bases lining up with TRBD2. The CDR3 is 18 residues long. CDR1 and CDR2 from the germline V gene are LGHNT and FRNRAP. Trimming cost V 7 bases and J 3 bases; bases outside gene matches: 16. The CDR3 DNA follows: TGTGCTAGTGCCACGGGGGGGGCTAGCGGGAGTACGACAGATACGCAGTATTTT. This translates into CASATGGASGSTTDTQYF.

The chain is built from TRBV7-8 and TRBJ2-1; 8 nucleotides line up with TRBD2. The CDR3 covers 15 residues. The V segment lost 4 bases and the J segment 7 bases; nucleotides outside the gene matches: 9. The germline CDR1 and CDR2 sequences are SGHVS and FQNEAQ. The CDR3 reads CASSWIAGTRNEQFF. The CDR3 DNA follows: TGTGCCAGCAGCTGGATAGCGGGGACACGGAATGAGCAGTTCTTC.

This chain links TRBV5-6 with TRBJ2-7; tentatively, D is TRBD1 (7 bases). V shed 4 bases and J shed 4 bases, with 18 bases lying between them. The CDR3 covers 15 residues. CDR1 SGHDT and CDR2 YYEEEE come from the germline V gene. The chain's CDR3 is CASSPAGGSDYEQYF. CDR3 bases: TGTGCCAGCAGCCCCGCAGGGGGGTCGGATTACGAGCAGTACTTC.

V and J are TRBV19 and TRBJ1-2; no definite D call. Trimming cost V 4 bases and J 2 bases, with 23 bases left between them. CDR1 is LNHDA and CDR2 is SQIVND in the germline V gene (reference sequence). CDR3 length: 18 amino acids. The chain's CDR3 is CASSSPYLRVGANYGYTF. DNA of the CDR3: TGTGCCAGTAGTAGCCCCTACTTAAGAGTGGGTGCGAACTATGGCTACACCTTC. Based on the CDR3 plus reference TRBV19 and TRBJ1-2, the full variable domain is DGGITQSPKYLFRKEGQNVTLSCEQNLNHDAMYWYRQDPGQGLRLIYYSQIVNDFQKGDIAEGYSVSREKKESFPLTVTSAQKNPTAFYLCASSSPYLRVGANYGYTFGSGTRLTVV.

V usage is TRBV7-8 and J usage is TRBJ1-5; D unclear. V was trimmed by 8 bases and J by 0 bases, leaving 11 bases between them. Looked up from germline, CDR1 is SGHVS and CDR2 is FQNEAQ. This CDR3 is 14 amino acids long. In DNA form, the CDR3 reads TGTGCCAGCGGGGAGGATTATAGCAATCAGCCCCAGCATTTT. Residues: CASGEDYSNQPQHF. The whole variable domain, remainder taken from reference TRBV7-8 and TRBJ1-5, is GAGVSQSPRYKVAKRGQDVALRCDPISGHVSLFWYQQALGQGPEFLTYFQNEAQLDKSGLPSDRFFAERPEGSVSTLKIQRTQQEDSAVYLCASGEDYSNQPQHFGDGTRLSIL.

The chain employs TRBV27 and TRBJ2-7; D is possibly TRBD2 (5 bases). This CDR3 is built from 14 residues. The germline gives CDR1 MNHEY, CDR2 SMNVEV (reference sequence). V shed 5 bases and J shed 2 bases, with 13 bases lying between them. In nucleotides, the CDR3 is TGTGCCAGCAGTAGGAGCGGATCAGCCTACGAGCAGTACTTC. As protein: CASSRSGSAYEQYF.

The chain combines TRBV4-1 with TRBJ1-5; D remains unclear. The CDR3 is made up of 13 amino acids. CDR1 and CDR2 (germline): MGHRA, YSYEKL. Trimming left V 1 base short and J 4 bases short, with 5 bases between. CDR3 sequence: CASSQVTNQPQHF. In DNA form, the CDR3 reads TGCGCCAGCAGCCAAGTGACGAATCAGCCCCAGCATTTT.

Only one count was recorded for this clone. CDR3 region: CASSYELGTGGETQYF. CDR3 in DNA: TGTGCCAGCAGTTACGAGTTGGGGACAGGGGGAGAGACCCAGTACTTC. This chain connects TRBV6-6 to TRBJ2-5, with 11 bases aligning to TRBD1. Per germline, CDR1 MNHNY and CDR2 SVGAGI (reference sequence). After removal of 2 bases from V and 4 bases from J, the junction contained 6 bases not matched to a gene. The CDR3 sequence is 16 residues long.

This rearrangement joins TRBV9 to TRBJ1-1; D gene ambiguous. V shed 0 bases and J shed 7 bases, with 13 bases lying between them. The CDR3 covers 14 residues. Germline loops: CDR1 SGDLS, CDR2 YYNGEE. The CDR3 sequence: CASSVGRASSEAFF. CDR3 bases: TGTGCCAGCAGCGTAGGCCGGGCGAGTAGTGAAGCTTTCTTT.

V and J are TRBV5-4 and TRBJ1-1, with D unresolved. This CDR3 is 14 amino acids long. Trimming took off 0 bases at V and 3 bases at J, with 9 bases between the two ends. CDR1 and CDR2 (germline): SGHNT, YYREEE (reference sequence). CDR3 in amino acids: CASSLGEGHTEAFF. CDR3 coding DNA: TGTGCCAGCAGCTTGGGGGAGGGCCACACTGAAGCTTTCTTT.

This clone was counted once. J is TRBJ1-2 and V is TRBV28; D gene uncertain. Trimming pared 3 bases from V and 8 bases from J, leaving 13 bases between. The CDR3 is made up of 13 amino acids. Germline V gene lookup returns CDR1 MDHEN and CDR2 SYDVKM. CDR3 region: CASSFRGRWGYTF. The CDR3 DNA follows: TGTGCCAGCAGTTTCCGCGGACGATGGGGCTACACCTTC.

The chain is built from TRBV19 and TRBJ1-1; TRBD1 is a possible D gene (5 bases). Trimming shortened V by 6 bases and J by 5 bases, and 19 bases separated the two germline ends. The CDR3 covers 15 residues. In germline, CDR1 is LNHDA, CDR2 SQIVND (reference sequence). The CDR3 DNA sequence: TGTGCCAGTAGCCCGCGGGGCATGCGGGGGACTGAAGCTTTCTTT. This encodes CASSPRGMRGTEAFF.

This chain uses TRBV27 with TRBJ2-7, with D possibly being TRBD1 (6 bases). Trimming removed 6 bases at V and 3 bases at J, with 15 bases between. Germline values: CDR1 MNHEY, CDR2 SMNVEV (reference sequence). CDR3 length: 14 residues. The CDR3 DNA reads TGTGCCAGCAGGGTAGGGGGAATTAACTACGAGCAGTACTTC. This sequence encodes CASRVGGINYEQYF.

This sequence joins TRBV6-5 and TRBJ2-5; perhaps TRBD2 as D (5 bases). The germline gives CDR1 MNHEY, CDR2 SVGAGI. The CDR3 loop spans 13 amino acids. The V end was cut by 6 bases, the J end by 7 bases, with 15 bases between. CDR3 amino acids: CASSTVQRGTQYF. In nucleotides, the CDR3 is TGTGCCAGCAGCACGGTTCAACGGGGGACCCAGTACTTC.

V gene TRBV4-2 combines with J gene TRBJ2-1; 14 bases match TRBD2. Germline V gene lookup returns CDR1 LGHNA and CDR2 YNFKEQ. The CDR3 runs 17 residues. With 4 bases clipped from V and 4 bases from J, the junction kept 6 bases outside the gene matches. The CDR3 DNA reads as TGTGCCAGCAGCCCTGGGACTAGCGGGAGTTTGTACAATGAGCAGTTCTTC. Translating it yields CASSPGTSGSLYNEQFF.

The chain carries TRBV11-2 and TRBJ1-4; D is possibly TRBD1 (5 bases). The CDR3 has 12 amino acids. V was trimmed by 1 base and J by 10 bases, leaving 7 bases between them. Germline V CDR1 and CDR2: SGHAT, FQNNGV. CDR3 region: CASSLGGGKLFF. DNA for the CDR3: TGTGCCAGCAGCTTAGGTGGGGGAAAACTGTTTTTT.